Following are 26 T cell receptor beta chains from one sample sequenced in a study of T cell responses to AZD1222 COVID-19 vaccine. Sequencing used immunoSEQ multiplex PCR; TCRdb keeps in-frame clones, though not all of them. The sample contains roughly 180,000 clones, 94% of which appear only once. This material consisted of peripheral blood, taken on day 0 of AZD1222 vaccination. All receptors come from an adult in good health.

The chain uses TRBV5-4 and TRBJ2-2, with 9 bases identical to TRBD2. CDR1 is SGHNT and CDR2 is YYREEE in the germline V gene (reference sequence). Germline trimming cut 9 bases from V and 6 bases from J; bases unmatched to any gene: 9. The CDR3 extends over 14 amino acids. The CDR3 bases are TGTGCCACCCGGGGCGGGAGGGCTTCCGGGGAGCTGTTTTTT. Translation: CATRGGRASGELFF. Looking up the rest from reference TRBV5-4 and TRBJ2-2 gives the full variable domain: ETGVTQSPTHLIKTRGQQVTLRCSSQSGHNTVSWYQQALGQGPQFIFQYYREEENGRGNFPPRFSGLQFPNYSSELNVNALELDDSALYLCATRGGRASGELFFGEGSRLTVL.

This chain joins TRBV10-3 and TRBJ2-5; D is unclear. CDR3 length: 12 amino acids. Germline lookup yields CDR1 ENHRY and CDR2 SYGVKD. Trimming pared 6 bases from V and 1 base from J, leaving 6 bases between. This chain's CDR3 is CAISSGQETQYF. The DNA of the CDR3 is TGTGCCATCAGCTCGGGCCAAGAGACCCAGTACTTC.

The CDR3 coding sequence is TGCAGCGCCCGACAGGATCTTAATGAAAAACTGTTTTTT. It is translated as CSARQDLNEKLFF. This chain uses TRBV29-1 with TRBJ1-4; a weak D match, TRBD1 (6 bases). Germline CDR1 reads SQVTM; CDR2 reads ANQGSEA. The CDR3 covers 13 residues. V shed 7 bases and J shed 4 bases, with 13 bases lying between them. The full variable domain, with the rest looked up from reference TRBV29-1 and TRBJ1-4, is SAVISQKPSRDICQRGTSLTIQCQVDSQVTMMFWYRQQPGQSLTLIATANQGSEATYESGFVIDKFPISRPNLTFSTLTVSNMSPEDSSIYLCSARQDLNEKLFFGSGTQLSVL.

The CDR3 is CASSFSSGSSYNEQFF. The CDR3 nucleotides read TGTGCCAGCAGCTTTTCTAGCGGGAGCTCCTACAATGAGCAGTTCTTC. The chain links TRBV7-8 to TRBJ2-1; the match to TRBD2 covers 10 bases. CDR1 is SGHVS, CDR2 FQNEAQ, per germline. With V trimmed by 3 bases and J by 0 bases, 2 bases remained unmatched. The CDR3 extends over 16 amino acids.

Written as DNA, the CDR3 is TGCGCCAGCAGCTCGAGTGGGGGCAATGAAAAACTGTTTTTT. Translation gives CASSSSGGNEKLFF. The V gene is TRBV5-1, the J gene TRBJ1-4, with D perhaps matching TRBD1 (6 bases). Trimming took 3 bases from V and 5 from J, leaving 11 bases between them. The CDR3 extends over 14 amino acids. Germline V lookup: CDR1 SGHRS, CDR2 YFSETQ.

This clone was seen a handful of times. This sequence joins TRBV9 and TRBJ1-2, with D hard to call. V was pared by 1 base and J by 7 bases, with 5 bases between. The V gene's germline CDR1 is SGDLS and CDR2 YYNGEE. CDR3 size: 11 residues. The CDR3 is CASSVPGGYTF. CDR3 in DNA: TGTGCCAGCAGCGTACCTGGTGGCTACACCTTC.

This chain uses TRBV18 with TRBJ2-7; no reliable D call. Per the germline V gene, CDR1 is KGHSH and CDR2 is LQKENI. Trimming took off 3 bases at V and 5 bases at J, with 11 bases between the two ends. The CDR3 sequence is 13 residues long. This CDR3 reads CASSPMVLNEQYF. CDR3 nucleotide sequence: TGTGCCAGCTCACCGATGGTCCTCAACGAGCAGTACTTC.

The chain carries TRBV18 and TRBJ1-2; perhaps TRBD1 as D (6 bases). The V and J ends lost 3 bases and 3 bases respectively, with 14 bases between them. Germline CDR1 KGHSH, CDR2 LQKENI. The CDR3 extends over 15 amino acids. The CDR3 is CASSPQGQPYYGYTF. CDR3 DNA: TGTGCCAGCTCACCTCAGGGGCAACCTTACTATGGCTACACCTTC.

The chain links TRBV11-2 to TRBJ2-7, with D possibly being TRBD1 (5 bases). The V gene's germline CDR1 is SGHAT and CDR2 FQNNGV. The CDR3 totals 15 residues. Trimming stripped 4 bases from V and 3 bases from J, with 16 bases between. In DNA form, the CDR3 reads TGTGCCAGCAGCTCACAGGTTTCTCCTTACTACGAGCAGTACTTC. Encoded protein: CASSSQVSPYYEQYF.

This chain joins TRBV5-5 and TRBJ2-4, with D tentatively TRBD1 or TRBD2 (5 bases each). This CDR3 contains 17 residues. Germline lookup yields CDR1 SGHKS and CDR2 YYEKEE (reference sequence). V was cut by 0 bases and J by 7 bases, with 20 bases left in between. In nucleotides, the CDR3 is TGTGCCAGCAGCTTGGGGGGGTCGGCCGAAGGGGAGAACATTCAGTACTTC. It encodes CASSLGGSAEGENIQYF.

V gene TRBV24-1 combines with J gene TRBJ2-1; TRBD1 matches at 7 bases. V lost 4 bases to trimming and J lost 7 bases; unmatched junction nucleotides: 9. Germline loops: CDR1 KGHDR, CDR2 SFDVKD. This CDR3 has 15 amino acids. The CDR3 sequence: CATSDPGQLDNEQFF. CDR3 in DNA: TGTGCCACCAGTGACCCGGGACAGCTAGATAATGAGCAGTTCTTC.

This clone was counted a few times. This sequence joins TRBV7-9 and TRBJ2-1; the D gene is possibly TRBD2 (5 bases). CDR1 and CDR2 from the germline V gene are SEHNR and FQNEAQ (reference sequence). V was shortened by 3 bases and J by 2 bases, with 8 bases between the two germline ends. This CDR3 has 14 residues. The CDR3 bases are TGTGCCAGCAGCTTGTCTAGCCCCTACAATGAGCAGTTCTTC. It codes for CASSLSSPYNEQFF.

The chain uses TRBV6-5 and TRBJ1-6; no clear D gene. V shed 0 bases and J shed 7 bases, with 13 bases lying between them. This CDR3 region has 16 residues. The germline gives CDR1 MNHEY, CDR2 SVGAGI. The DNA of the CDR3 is TGTGCCAGCAGTTACTCCACTCAGTTTTTGAATTCACCCCTCCACTTT. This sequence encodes CASSYSTQFLNSPLHF.

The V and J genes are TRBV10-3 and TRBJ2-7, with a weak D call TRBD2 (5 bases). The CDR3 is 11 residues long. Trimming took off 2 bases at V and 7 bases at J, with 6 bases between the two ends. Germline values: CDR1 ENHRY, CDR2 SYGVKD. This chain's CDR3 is CAISERREQYF. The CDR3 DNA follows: TGTGCCATCAGTGAGCGGAGGGAGCAGTACTTC.

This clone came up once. CDR3 in DNA: TGCAGTAGCTCGGATAACTATGGCTACACCTTC. This sequence encodes CSSSDNYGYTF. The gene calls are TRBV20-1 and TRBJ1-2; D is unresolved. The CDR3 length is 11 residues. Trimming removed 8 bases from V and 1 base from J, with 8 bases in between. Per the germline V gene, CDR1 is DFQATT and CDR2 is SNEGSKA (reference sequence).

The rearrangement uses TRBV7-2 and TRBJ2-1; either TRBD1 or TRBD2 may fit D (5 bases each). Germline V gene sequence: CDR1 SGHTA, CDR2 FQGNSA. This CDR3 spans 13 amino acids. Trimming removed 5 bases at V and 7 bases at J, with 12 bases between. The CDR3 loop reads CASSKRGGNEQFF. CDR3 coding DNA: TGTGCCAGCAGCAAAAGGGGCGGGAATGAGCAGTTCTTC.

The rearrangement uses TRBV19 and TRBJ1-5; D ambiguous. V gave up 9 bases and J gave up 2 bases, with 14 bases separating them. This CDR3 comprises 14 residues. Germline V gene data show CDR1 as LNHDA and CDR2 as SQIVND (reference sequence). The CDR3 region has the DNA TGTGCCAGCGCTAAGGCGTGGGGCAATCAGCCCCAGCATTTT. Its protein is CASAKAWGNQPQHF.

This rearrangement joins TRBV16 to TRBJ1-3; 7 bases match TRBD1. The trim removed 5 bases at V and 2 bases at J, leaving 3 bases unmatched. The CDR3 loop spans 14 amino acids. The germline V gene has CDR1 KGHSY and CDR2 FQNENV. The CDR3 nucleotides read TGTGCCAGCAGCTACAGGGGCGCTGGAAACACCATATATTTT. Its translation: CASSYRGAGNTIYF.

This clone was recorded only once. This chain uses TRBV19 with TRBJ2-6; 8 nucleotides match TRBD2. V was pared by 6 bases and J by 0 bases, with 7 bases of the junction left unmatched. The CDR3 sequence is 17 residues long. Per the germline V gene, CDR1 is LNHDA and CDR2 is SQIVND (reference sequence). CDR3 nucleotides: TGTGCCAGTAGGCCTAGCGGGCGATACTCTGGGGCCAACGTCCTGACTTTC. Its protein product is CASRPSGRYSGANVLTF.

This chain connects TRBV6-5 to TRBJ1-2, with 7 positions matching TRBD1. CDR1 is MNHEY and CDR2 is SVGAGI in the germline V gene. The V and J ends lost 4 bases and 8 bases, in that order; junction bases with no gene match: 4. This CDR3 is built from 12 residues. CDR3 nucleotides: TGTGCCAGCAGTTGGGACAGCAGGGGCTACACCTTC. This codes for CASSWDSRGYTF.

The CDR3 spells CASSSGQDTEAFF. The CDR3 DNA is TGTGCCAGCTCCTCTGGTCAGGACACTGAAGCTTTCTTT. The chain couples TRBV18 to TRBJ1-1; no clear D gene. The CDR3 consists of 13 residues. Germline V CDR1 and CDR2: KGHSH, LQKENI. V lost 6 bases, J lost 3 bases, and 11 bases lay in between.

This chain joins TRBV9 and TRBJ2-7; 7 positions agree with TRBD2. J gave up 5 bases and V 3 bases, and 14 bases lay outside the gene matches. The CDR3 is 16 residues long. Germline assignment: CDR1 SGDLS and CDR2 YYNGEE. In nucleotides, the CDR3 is TGTGCCAGCAGCGAGAATCCGCGGGAGCTGAGGCACGAGCAGTACTTC. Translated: CASSENPRELRHEQYF.

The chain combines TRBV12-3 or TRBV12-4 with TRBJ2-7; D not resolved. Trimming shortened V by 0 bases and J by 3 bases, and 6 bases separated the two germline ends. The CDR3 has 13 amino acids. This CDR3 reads CASSLASGYEQYF. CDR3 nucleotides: TGTGCCAGCAGTTTAGCGTCCGGCTACGAGCAGTACTTC.

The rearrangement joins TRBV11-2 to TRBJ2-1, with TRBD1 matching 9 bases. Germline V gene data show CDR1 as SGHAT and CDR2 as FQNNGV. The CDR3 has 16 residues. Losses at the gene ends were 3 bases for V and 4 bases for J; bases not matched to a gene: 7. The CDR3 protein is CASSFDRGLVYNEQFF. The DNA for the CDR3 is TGTGCCAGCAGCTTTGACAGGGGGTTAGTTTACAATGAGCAGTTCTTC. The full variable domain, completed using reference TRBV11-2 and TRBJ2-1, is EAGVAQSPRYKIIEKRQSVAFWCNPISGHATLYWYQQILGQGPKLLIQFQNNGVVDDSQLPKDRFSAERLKGVDSTLKIQPAKLEDSAVYLCASSFDRGLVYNEQFFGPGTRLTVL.

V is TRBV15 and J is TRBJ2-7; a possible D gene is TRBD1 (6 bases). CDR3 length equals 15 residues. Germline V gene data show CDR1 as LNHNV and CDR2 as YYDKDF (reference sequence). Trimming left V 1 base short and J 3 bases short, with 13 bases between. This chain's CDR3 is CATSRAPRGSYEQYF. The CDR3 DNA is TGTGCCACCAGCAGAGCCCCCAGGGGTAGCTACGAGCAGTACTTC.

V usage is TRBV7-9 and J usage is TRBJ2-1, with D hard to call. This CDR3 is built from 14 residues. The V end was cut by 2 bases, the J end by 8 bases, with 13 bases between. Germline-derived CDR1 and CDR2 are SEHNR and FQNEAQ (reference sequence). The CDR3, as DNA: TGTGCCAGCAGCTTACGGTTAGGGCCGGATGAGCAGTTCTTC. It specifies CASSLRLGPDEQFF.